A few counts support the clone carrying this TCR beta chain. The target antigen is unknown. Germline V gene sequence: CDR1 SGHVS, CDR2 FQNEAQ. V dropped 5 bases and J dropped 5 bases, with 15 bases sitting between them. The CDR3 is 14 amino acids. The sample belongs to a study of T-cell memory formation after mild COVID-19. Whole-study findings and limits: CD4/CD8 balance held among clones contracting day 15 to 85, and later expanders leaned CD4+. Contracting CD4+ clones sat mainly in CM and EM; CD8+ in EMRA.

5'RACE with constant-segment primers built TCRalpha and TCRbeta cDNA libraries with UMIs. TCRdb ran MiXCR on the 5' RACE reads and lists one entry per CDR3 protein. The sample lists around 300,000 distinct CDR3 sequences, less than 20% seen once, with around a fifth in the top ten. This clonotype originated in a man aged 18 to 35 who had mild COVID-19 (a few samples of this study predate the infection). Cell type and time point are not known. Source material: PBMCs or a T cell subset sorted from them (not recorded which). The chain uses TRBV7-8 and TRBJ2-5; the D is unclear. CDR3 region: CASSPGGEWETQYF. CDR3 DNA sequence: TGTGCCAGCAGCCCAGGTGGAGAATGGGAGACCCAGTACTTC.